Given below is one TCR beta chain in context. What it binds is not known. The junction and the germline gene differ at one end; a read error may be behind it. This sample stems from a study of blood T cells in healthy people across ages. The CDR3 is made up of 14 amino acids. CDR1 and CDR2 (germline): SGDLS, YYNGEE. Study-wide results and limits: A roughly linear fall in TCR beta diversity per million T cells was seen with increasing age.

Sample-barcoded 5' priming and a J-beta primer mix drove a second PCR of roughly 7 to 11 cycles. TCRdb itself ran the 5' RACE reads through MiXCR, one entry per CDR3 protein. The repertoire holds over a million distinct CDR3 sequences, with about 42% as singletons. This TCR came from a woman between 18 and 29 years old in good health. The V gene is TRBV9, the J gene TRBJ1-2; D is undetermined. What was sequenced was blood. CDR3: CASSPLGLRYGHTF. The CDR3 DNA follows: TGCGCCAGCAGCCCCCTGGGCTTACGCTATGGCCACACCTTC.